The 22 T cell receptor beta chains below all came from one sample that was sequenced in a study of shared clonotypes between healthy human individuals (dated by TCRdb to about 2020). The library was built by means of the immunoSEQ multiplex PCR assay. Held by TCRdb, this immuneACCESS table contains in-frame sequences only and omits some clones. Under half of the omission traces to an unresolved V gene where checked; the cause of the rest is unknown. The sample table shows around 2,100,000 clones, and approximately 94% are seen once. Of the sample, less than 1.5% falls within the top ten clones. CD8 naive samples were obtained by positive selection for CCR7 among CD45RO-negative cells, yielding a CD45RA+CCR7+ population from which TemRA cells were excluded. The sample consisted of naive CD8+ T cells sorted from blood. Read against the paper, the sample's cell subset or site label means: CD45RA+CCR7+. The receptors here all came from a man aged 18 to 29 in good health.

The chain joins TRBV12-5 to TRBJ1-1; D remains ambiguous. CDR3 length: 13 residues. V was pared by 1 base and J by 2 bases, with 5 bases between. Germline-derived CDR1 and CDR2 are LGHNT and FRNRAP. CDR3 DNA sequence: TGTGCTAGTGGTTTGGCACTAAACACTGAAGCTTTCTTT. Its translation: CASGLALNTEAFF.

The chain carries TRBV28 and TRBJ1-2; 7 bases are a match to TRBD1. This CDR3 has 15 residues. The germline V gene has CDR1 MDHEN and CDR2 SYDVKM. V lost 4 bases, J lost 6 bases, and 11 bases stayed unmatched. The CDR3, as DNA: TGTGCCAGCAGTTCTGACAGGGAAGGAGTGGATGGCTACACCTTC. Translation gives CASSSDREGVDGYTF.

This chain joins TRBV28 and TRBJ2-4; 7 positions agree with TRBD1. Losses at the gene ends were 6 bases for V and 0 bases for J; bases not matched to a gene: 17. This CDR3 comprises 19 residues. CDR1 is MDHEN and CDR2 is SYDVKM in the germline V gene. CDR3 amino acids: CASSRTGTVSSIAKNIQYF. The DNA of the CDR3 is TGTGCCAGCAGCCGTACCGGGACAGTCTCTTCTATAGCCAAAAACATTCAGTACTTC.

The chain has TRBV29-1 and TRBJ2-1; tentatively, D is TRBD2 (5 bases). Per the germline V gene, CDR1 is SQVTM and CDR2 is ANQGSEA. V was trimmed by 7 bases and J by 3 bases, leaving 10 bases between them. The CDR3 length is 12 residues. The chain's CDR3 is CSGHRDYNEQFF. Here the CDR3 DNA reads TGCAGCGGCCACCGGGACTACAATGAGCAGTTCTTC.

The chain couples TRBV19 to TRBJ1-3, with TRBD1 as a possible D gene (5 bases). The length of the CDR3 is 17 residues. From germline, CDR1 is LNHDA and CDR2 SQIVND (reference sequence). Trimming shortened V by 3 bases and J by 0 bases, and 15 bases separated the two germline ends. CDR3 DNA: TGTGCCAGTAGTATGGACCCCGGACACTTCTCTGGAAACACCATATATTTT. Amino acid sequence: CASSMDPGHFSGNTIYF.

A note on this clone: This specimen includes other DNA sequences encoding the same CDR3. Here the CDR3 reads CASSLKETQYF. The CDR3 DNA sequence: TGTGCCAGCAGTTTGAAAGAGACCCAGTACTTC. The chain is built from TRBV28 and TRBJ2-5; D gene ambiguous. Trimming took 3 bases from V and 3 from J, leaving 2 bases between them. The germline V gene encodes CDR1 MDHEN and CDR2 SYDVKM. There are 11 residues in the CDR3.

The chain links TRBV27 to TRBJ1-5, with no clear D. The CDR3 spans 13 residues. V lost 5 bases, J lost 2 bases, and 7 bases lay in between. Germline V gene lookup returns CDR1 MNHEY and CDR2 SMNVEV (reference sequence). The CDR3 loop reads CASSTYGNQPQHF. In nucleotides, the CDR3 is TGTGCCAGCAGTACCTATGGCAATCAGCCCCAGCATTTT.

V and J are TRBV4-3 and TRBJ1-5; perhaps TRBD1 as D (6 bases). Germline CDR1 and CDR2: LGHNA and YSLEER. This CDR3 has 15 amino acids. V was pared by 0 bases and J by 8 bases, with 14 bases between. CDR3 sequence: CASSQDPGGGEPQHF. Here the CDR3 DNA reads TGCGCCAGCAGCCAAGATCCGGGAGGGGGGGAGCCCCAGCATTTT.

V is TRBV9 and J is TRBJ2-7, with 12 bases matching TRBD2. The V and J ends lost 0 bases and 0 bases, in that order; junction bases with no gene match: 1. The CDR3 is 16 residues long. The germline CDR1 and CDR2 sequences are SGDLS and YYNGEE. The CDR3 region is CASSVGLAGASYEQYF. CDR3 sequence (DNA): TGTGCCAGCAGCGTAGGACTAGCGGGGGCCTCCTACGAGCAGTACTTC.

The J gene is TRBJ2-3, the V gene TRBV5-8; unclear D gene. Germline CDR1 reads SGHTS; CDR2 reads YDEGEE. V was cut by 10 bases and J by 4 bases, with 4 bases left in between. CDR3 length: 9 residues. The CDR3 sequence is CAGADTQYF. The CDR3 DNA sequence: TGTGCCGGCGCAGATACGCAGTATTTT.

The CDR3 nucleotides read TGTGCCAGCGAAAATCAAAGGGAACCCGGAAACACCATATATTTT. Translated, it gives CASENQREPGNTIYF. The rearrangement links TRBV13 to TRBJ1-3; D gene ambiguous. With 8 bases removed from V and 4 bases from J, the gap between germline ends came to 18 bases. Per the germline V gene, CDR1 is PRHDT and CDR2 is FYEKMQ (reference sequence). The CDR3 totals 15 residues. The variable domain in full, completed from reference TRBV13 and TRBJ1-3, reads AAGVIQSPRHLIKEKRETATLKCYPIPRHDTVYWYQQGPGQDPQFLISFYEKMQSDKGSIPDRFSAQQFSDYHSELNMSSLELGDSALYFCASENQREPGNTIYFGEGSWLTVV.

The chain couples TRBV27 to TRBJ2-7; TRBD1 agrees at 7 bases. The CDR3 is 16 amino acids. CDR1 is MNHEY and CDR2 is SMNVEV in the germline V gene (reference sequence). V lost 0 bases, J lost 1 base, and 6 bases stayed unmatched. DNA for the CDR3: TGTGCCAGCAGTTTATCTCCTGGGACAGAATCCTACGAGCAGTACTTC. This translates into CASSLSPGTESYEQYF.

The CDR3 nucleotides read TGTGCCTGGAGTTCGGACGCAATAACTCATGTCCCTGAAGCTTTCTTT. This sequence encodes CAWSSDAITHVPEAFF. The gene calls are TRBV30 and TRBJ1-1; no firm D call. V dropped 2 bases and J dropped 6 bases, with 22 bases sitting between them. The CDR3 sequence is 16 residues long. Germline CDR1 is GTSNPN and CDR2 is SVGIG (reference sequence).

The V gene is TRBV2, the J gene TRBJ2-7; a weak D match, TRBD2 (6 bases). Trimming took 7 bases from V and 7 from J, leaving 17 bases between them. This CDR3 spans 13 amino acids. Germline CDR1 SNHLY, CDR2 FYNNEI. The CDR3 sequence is CASNWDGGFEQYF. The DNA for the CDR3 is TGTGCCAGCAATTGGGACGGGGGTTTTGAGCAGTACTTC.

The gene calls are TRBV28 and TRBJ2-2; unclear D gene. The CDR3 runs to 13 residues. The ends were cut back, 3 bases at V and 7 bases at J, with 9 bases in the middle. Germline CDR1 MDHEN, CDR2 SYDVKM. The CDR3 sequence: CASSLSPSGELFF. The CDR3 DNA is TGTGCCAGCAGTTTGTCCCCCAGCGGGGAGCTGTTTTTT.

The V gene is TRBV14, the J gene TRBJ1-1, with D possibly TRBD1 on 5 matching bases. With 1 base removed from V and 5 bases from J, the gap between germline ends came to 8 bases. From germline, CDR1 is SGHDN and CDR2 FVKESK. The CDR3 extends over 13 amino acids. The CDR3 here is CASSQARGTEAFF. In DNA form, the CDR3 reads TGTGCCAGCAGCCAAGCGAGGGGAACTGAAGCTTTCTTT.

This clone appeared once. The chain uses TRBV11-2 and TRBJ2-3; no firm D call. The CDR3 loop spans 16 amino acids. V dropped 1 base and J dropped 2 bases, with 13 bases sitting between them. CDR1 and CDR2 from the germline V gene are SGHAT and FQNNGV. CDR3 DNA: TGTGCCAGCAGCTTAGGCTACTTTTCGACCACAGATACGCAGTATTTT. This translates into CASSLGYFSTTDTQYF.

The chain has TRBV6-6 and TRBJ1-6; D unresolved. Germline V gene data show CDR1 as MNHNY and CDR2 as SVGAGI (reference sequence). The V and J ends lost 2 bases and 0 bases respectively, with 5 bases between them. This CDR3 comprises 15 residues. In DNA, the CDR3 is TGTGCCAGCAGTTACCACCTCTCCTATAATTCACCCCTCCACTTT. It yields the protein CASSYHLSYNSPLHF.

For the CDR3, the DNA is TGTGCCAGCAGTGGGACTGCCCCCACCGGGACTGGAGAGACCCAGTACTTC. Its translation is CASSGTAPTGTGETQYF. The rearrangement joins TRBV13 to TRBJ2-5; TRBD2 might be the D (6 bases). This CDR3 comprises 17 residues. Germline assignment: CDR1 PRHDT and CDR2 FYEKMQ (reference sequence). The V gene lost 6 bases and the J gene lost 4 bases, with 24 bases spanning the gap. The variable domain in full, with the rest retrieved from reference TRBV13 and TRBJ2-5, is AAGVIQSPRHLIKEKRETATLKCYPIPRHDTVYWYQQGPGQDPQFLISFYEKMQSDKGSIPDRFSAQQFSDYHSELNMSSLELGDSALYFCASSGTAPTGTGETQYFGPGTRLLVL.

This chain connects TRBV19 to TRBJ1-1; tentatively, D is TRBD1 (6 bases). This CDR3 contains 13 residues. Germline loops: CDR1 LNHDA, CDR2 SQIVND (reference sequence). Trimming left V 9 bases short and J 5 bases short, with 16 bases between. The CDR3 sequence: CASGTQRKTEAFF. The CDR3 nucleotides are TGTGCCAGCGGGACACAGAGGAAAACTGAAGCTTTCTTT. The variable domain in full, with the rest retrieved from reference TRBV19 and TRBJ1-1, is DGGITQSPKYLFRKEGQNVTLSCEQNLNHDAMYWYRQDPGQGLRLIYYSQIVNDFQKGDIAEGYSVSREKKESFPLTVTSAQKNPTAFYLCASGTQRKTEAFFGQGTRLTVV.

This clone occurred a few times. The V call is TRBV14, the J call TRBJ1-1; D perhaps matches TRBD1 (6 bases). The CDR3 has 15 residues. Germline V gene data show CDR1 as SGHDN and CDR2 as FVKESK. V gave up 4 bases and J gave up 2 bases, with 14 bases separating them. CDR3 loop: CASSLLTGGNTEAFF. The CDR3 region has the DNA TGTGCCAGCAGCCTGCTGACAGGAGGAAACACTGAAGCTTTCTTT.

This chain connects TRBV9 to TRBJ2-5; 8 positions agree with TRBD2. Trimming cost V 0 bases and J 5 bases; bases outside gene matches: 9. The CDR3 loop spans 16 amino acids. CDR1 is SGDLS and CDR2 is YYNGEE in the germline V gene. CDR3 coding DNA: TGTGCCAGCAGCGTAGCCGGGGGGGGCAGTTCGGAGACCCAGTACTTC. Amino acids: CASSVAGGGSSETQYF.